The 21 T cell receptor beta chains listed next were all sequenced from one sample in a study of cytomegalovirus exposure and HLA in healthy donors. The PCR made use of 60 Vbeta and 13 Jbeta primers. Generated by immunoSEQ multiplex PCR, the TCRdb table keeps only in-frame clones and is missing some. The data show over 60,000 clones, more than 75% seen once. Input material: PBMCs. Receptors were obtained from a man between 18 and 35 years old in good health and CMV-seronegative.

The rearrangement joins TRBV4-1 to TRBJ1-2; TRBD1 aligns across 7 bases. J lost 2 bases, V lost 3 bases, and 3 bases had no gene match. The CDR3 length is 14 residues. Germline CDR1 MGHRA, CDR2 YSYEKL. The CDR3 loop is CASSHPDRNYGYTF. CDR3 DNA sequence: TGCGCCAGCAGCCACCCGGACAGGAACTATGGCTACACCTTC.

This sequence joins TRBV10-3 and TRBJ1-2; D possibly corresponds to TRBD1 (6 bases). CDR3 length: 14 residues. The V gene's germline CDR1 is ENHRY and CDR2 SYGVKD. Trimming took 4 bases from V and 4 from J, leaving 13 bases between them. The CDR3 reads CAISVPGGGYGYTF. The CDR3 DNA is TGTGCCATCAGTGTCCCGGGAGGGGGCTATGGCTACACCTTC.

In this sample, this clone turned up once. The rearrangement links TRBV6-4 to TRBJ2-3; 14 bases line up with TRBD2. Germline trimming cut 0 bases from V and 8 bases from J; bases unmatched to any gene: 1. From germline, CDR1 is MRHNA and CDR2 SNTAGT. There are 15 residues in the CDR3. The CDR3 sequence: CASSDSTSGGATQYF. CDR3 DNA: TGTGCCAGCAGTGACTCGACTAGCGGGGGGGCTACGCAGTATTTT.

This clone was seen more than once but under ten times. The J gene is TRBJ1-2, the V gene TRBV28; the D is unclear. The V gene lost 5 bases and the J gene lost 5 bases, with 9 bases spanning the gap. This CDR3 contains 12 residues. Germline values: CDR1 MDHEN, CDR2 SYDVKM. CDR3 residues: CASSTIEYGYTF. The CDR3 DNA follows: TGTGCCAGCAGTACAATTGAATATGGCTACACCTTC.

The rearrangement joins TRBV7-9 to TRBJ2-3; TRBD1 agrees at 7 bases. The CDR3 is made up of 14 amino acids. V shed 1 base and J 7 bases; nucleotides not matched to a gene: 5. Germline V gives CDR1 SEHNR, CDR2 FQNEAQ (reference sequence). The CDR3 protein is CASSLDRGPNTQYF. The CDR3, as DNA: TGTGCCAGCAGCTTAGATAGGGGGCCAAATACGCAGTATTTT.

This clone was counted a few times. This chain uses TRBV2 with TRBJ1-5; 7 nucleotides match TRBD1. The CDR3 contains 13 residues. Trimming took 7 bases from V and 9 from J; bases not matched to a gene: 9. Germline loops: CDR1 SNHLY, CDR2 FYNNEI. The DNA of the CDR3 is TGTGCCAGCACAAAGGACAGGAGTGGGCCCCAGCATTTT. This sequence encodes CASTKDRSGPQHF.

The V gene is TRBV7-2, the J gene TRBJ2-1, with TRBD2 matching over 9 bases. The trim removed 3 bases at V and 7 bases at J, leaving 7 bases unmatched. The CDR3 contains 15 residues. The germline CDR1 and CDR2 sequences are SGHTA and FQGNSA. This chain's CDR3 is CASSFTRGGRNEQFF. The CDR3 nucleotides read TGTGCCAGCAGCTTTACGCGGGGGGGCCGAAATGAGCAGTTCTTC.

The chain links TRBV7-3 to TRBJ2-5; TRBD2 is a possible D gene (7 bases). The CDR3 extends over 15 amino acids. The V end lost 4 bases, the J end lost 1 base, and 13 bases lay between the germline ends. Germline CDR1 SGHTA, CDR2 FQGTGA. The DNA for the CDR3 is TGTGCCAGCAGCTCTTCCGGGGGGCGCCAAGAGACCCAGTACTTC. Encoded protein: CASSSSGGRQETQYF.

The chain combines TRBV7-2 with TRBJ1-5; no reliable D call. There are 13 residues in the CDR3. Germline V gene data show CDR1 as SGHTA and CDR2 as FQGNSA. V was shortened by 1 base and J by 4 bases, with 5 bases between the two germline ends. CDR3 sequence reads: CASSLVLNQPQHF. The CDR3 bases are TGTGCCAGCAGCTTAGTGCTAAATCAGCCCCAGCATTTT.

This chain joins TRBV5-8 and TRBJ2-5, with D perhaps matching TRBD2 (5 bases). The V end was cut by 1 base, the J end by 0 bases, with 13 bases between. The CDR3 has 16 amino acids. Germline lookup yields CDR1 SGHTS and CDR2 YDEGEE. The CDR3 nucleotides read TGTGCCAGCAGCTTGCAGACGGGGTGGTACCAAGAGACCCAGTACTTC. Translated: CASSLQTGWYQETQYF.

The chain combines TRBV2 with TRBJ1-1; TRBD1 aligns across 7 bases. J gave up 8 bases and V 7 bases, and 10 bases lay outside the gene matches. Germline assignment: CDR1 SNHLY and CDR2 FYNNEI. This CDR3 is built from 13 residues. CDR3 in DNA: TGTGCCAGCAACCGTCAATTCAGGGGGGAAGCTTTCTTT. This codes for CASNRQFRGEAFF.

V and J are TRBV5-1 and TRBJ2-1; TRBD1 is a possible D gene (5 bases). Germline-derived CDR1 and CDR2 are SGHRS and YFSETQ. The germline V and J ends were trimmed by 0 bases and 4 bases, with 5 bases remaining between them. This CDR3 has 13 amino acids. CDR3 region: CASSLDRYNEQFF. In DNA, the CDR3 is TGCGCCAGCAGCTTGGACAGGTACAATGAGCAGTTCTTC.

The chain carries TRBV19 and TRBJ2-2, with a weak D call TRBD2 (6 bases). The CDR3 loop spans 13 amino acids. Per the germline V gene, CDR1 is LNHDA and CDR2 is SQIVND (reference sequence). V lost 5 bases, J lost 4 bases, and 8 bases lay in between. The CDR3 here is CASSRGITGELFF. Written as DNA, the CDR3 is TGTGCCAGTAGTCGGGGGATCACCGGGGAGCTGTTTTTT.

The genes are TRBV10-3 and TRBJ1-4; TRBD1 agrees at 7 bases. Unmatched junction bases numbered 10, after V lost 2 bases and J lost 7 bases. The CDR3 has 16 amino acids. Germline V gene sequence: CDR1 ENHRY, CDR2 SYGVKD. Here the CDR3 reads CAISEGVRGRGEKLFF. The CDR3 nucleotides are TGTGCCATCAGTGAGGGCGTGAGGGGGCGCGGTGAAAAACTGTTTTTT.

This clone was recorded once. V gene TRBV7-6 combines with J gene TRBJ1-6; D is uncertain. Germline-derived CDR1 and CDR2 are SGHVS and FNYEAQ. This CDR3 contains 12 residues. The V end lost 6 bases, the J end lost 7 bases, and 7 bases lay between the germline ends. CDR3 protein: CASSNRNSPLHF. CDR3 bases: TGTGCCAGCAGTAACAGAAATTCACCCCTCCACTTT.

The chain is built from TRBV28 and TRBJ1-2, with 8 nucleotides matching TRBD1. The CDR3 loop spans 17 amino acids. Germline V gene lookup returns CDR1 MDHEN and CDR2 SYDVKM. Trimming removed 8 bases from V and 5 bases from J; junction bases left unmatched: 19. CDR3 bases: TGTGCCAGCGACCTGGGGTCCCCGGGACAGGACAAATATGGCTACACCTTC. It encodes CASDLGSPGQDKYGYTF.

This chain joins TRBV5-1 and TRBJ1-2; TRBD1 matches at 10 bases. With V trimmed by 4 bases and J by 4 bases, 7 bases remained unmatched. CDR1 SGHRS and CDR2 YFSETQ come from the germline V gene. The length of the CDR3 is 15 residues. CDR3 DNA: TGCGCCAGCAGCCCGGGGACAGGGGACGGCTATGGCTACACCTTC. Translation gives CASSPGTGDGYGYTF.

The chain has TRBV19 and TRBJ1-2, with 8 bases identical to TRBD1. Germline CDR1 LNHDA, CDR2 SQIVND (reference sequence). The length of the CDR3 is 16 residues. The junction had 8 bases not matched to a gene; V was cut back by 5 bases and J by 0 bases. CDR3 bases: TGTGCCAGTAGTCTCACTTGGACAGGGCCTAACTATGGCTACACCTTC. As protein: CASSLTWTGPNYGYTF.

This clone was seen a single time. Written as DNA, the CDR3 is TGTGCCAGCAGCCCTACAGGGATAAACACCGGGGAGCTGTTTTTT. Translated, it gives CASSPTGINTGELFF. This sequence joins TRBV7-8 and TRBJ2-2; maybe TRBD1 (6 bases). Trimming removed 5 bases at V and 2 bases at J, with 12 bases between. The CDR3 length is 15 residues. Looked up from germline, CDR1 is SGHVS and CDR2 is FQNEAQ.

J is TRBJ1-2 and V is TRBV6-5; no definite D call. Trimming took off 1 base at V and 5 bases at J, with 11 bases between the two ends. Per germline, CDR1 MNHEY and CDR2 SVGAGI. This CDR3 has 14 residues. CDR3 sequence (DNA): TGTGCCAGCAGTTACTTTGGCGGAATATATGGCTACACCTTC. This translates into CASSYFGGIYGYTF.

This chain connects TRBV15 to TRBJ1-4; 12 nucleotides line up with TRBD1. The CDR3 spans 18 residues. Germline V CDR1 and CDR2: LNHNV, YYDKDF (reference sequence). The J segment lost 8 bases and the V segment lost 0 bases, leaving 10 bases of the junction unmatched. CDR3 DNA: TGTGCCACCAGCAGAGATCCCCCAACCGGGACAGGGGGCGAAAAACTGTTTTTT. It specifies CATSRDPPTGTGGEKLFF.